The 18 T cell receptor beta chains given below trace back to one sample, sequenced in a study of blood T cells in healthy people across ages. A second PCR, run for roughly 7 to 12 cycles, used a sample-barcoded 5' primer plus a J-beta primer mix. MiXCR, applied by TCRdb to the 5' RACE reads, yields one record per CDR3 protein. The data contain hundreds of thousands of distinct CDR3 sequences, about 42% of them singletons. The sample taken for sequencing was blood. The receptors come from a man older than 75 in good health.

This clonotype was picked up a small number of times. The CDR3 coding sequence is TGCAGCGTAGAGGGGTCGGGTGATCTCAGCACAGATACGCAGTATTTT. Translated, it gives CSVEGSGDLSTDTQYF. The chain couples TRBV29-1 to TRBJ2-3; D is possibly TRBD1 or TRBD2 (5 bases each). The CDR3 runs to 16 residues. Germline V gene data show CDR1 as SQVTM and CDR2 as ANQGSEA. V was pared by 6 bases and J by 0 bases, with 19 bases between.

The chain couples TRBV10-3 to TRBJ1-6; D possibly corresponds to TRBD1 (5 bases). The CDR3 has 15 residues. CDR1 and CDR2 (germline): ENHRY, SYGVKD. The V end was cut by 8 bases, the J end by 0 bases, with 11 bases between. The CDR3 DNA reads TGTGCCATCCGGGACCACGGCTCCTATAATTCACCCCTCCACTTT. Amino acid sequence: CAIRDHGSYNSPLHF.

This chain links TRBV10-3 with TRBJ2-3; 9 nucleotides match TRBD2. The J segment lost 4 bases and the V segment lost 2 bases, leaving 4 bases of the junction unmatched. The CDR3 totals 15 residues. Germline lookup yields CDR1 ENHRY and CDR2 SYGVKD. The CDR3 region has the DNA TGTGCCATCAGTGAGAATAGCGGGAGTTCAGATACGCAGTATTTT. It is translated as CAISENSGSSDTQYF.

The gene calls are TRBV7-2 and TRBJ2-1; no clear D gene. The CDR3 loop spans 15 amino acids. Germline values: CDR1 SGHTA, CDR2 FQGNSA. The V and J ends lost 5 bases and 6 bases respectively, with 17 bases between them. The CDR3 nucleotides read TGTGCCAGCAGCCAGATAGCACCTTTGGGCAATGAGCAGTTCTTC. It translates to CASSQIAPLGNEQFF.

The chain is built from TRBV20-1 and TRBJ2-3; a possible D gene is TRBD2 (5 bases). CDR3 length equals 15 residues. Trimming cost V 3 bases and J 2 bases, with 15 bases left between them. CDR1 and CDR2 from the germline V gene are DFQATT and SNEGSKA (reference sequence). The CDR3 coding sequence is TGCAGTGCTAGTAGGCTAACGACTATCACAGATACGCAGTATTTT. Translation gives CSASRLTTITDTQYF.

In this sample, this clonotype turned up a few times. V usage is TRBV7-9 and J usage is TRBJ1-1, with no clear D. The V end lost 5 bases, the J end lost 7 bases, and 11 bases lay between the germline ends. The CDR3 has 12 residues. Germline-derived CDR1 and CDR2 are SEHNR and FQNEAQ (reference sequence). The DNA of the CDR3 is TGTGCCAGCAGCCCTGGTGGGCTTGAAGCTTTCTTT. It yields the protein CASSPGGLEAFF.

The gene calls are TRBV6-4 and TRBJ2-1; weak D call: TRBD2 (6 bases). The ends were cut back, 6 bases at V and 6 bases at J, with 12 bases in the middle. Germline CDR1 MRHNA, CDR2 SNTAGT. This CDR3 is built from 13 residues. CDR3 sequence: CASSATRGNEQFF. CDR3 bases: TGTGCCAGCAGCGCGACTAGGGGCAATGAGCAGTTCTTC.

V gene TRBV12-3 or TRBV12-4 combines with J gene TRBJ2-2; possible D gene TRBD2, 5 bases. Trimming removed 2 bases at V and 1 base at J, with 11 bases between. The CDR3 is 16 amino acids. The CDR3 DNA reads TGTGCCAGCAGTTTACCGGGCGGGCAGAACACCGGGGAGCTGTTTTTT. It translates to CASSLPGGQNTGELFF.

This clonotype was observed a handful of times. This CDR3 reads CASSSIDRAINYNEQFF. Written as DNA, the CDR3 is TGTGCCAGCAGTTCGATTGACAGGGCAATCAATTACAATGAGCAGTTCTTC. This chain links TRBV12-3 or TRBV12-4 with TRBJ2-1, with TRBD1 matching 7 bases. This CDR3 comprises 17 residues. With V trimmed by 4 bases and J by 4 bases, 13 bases remained unmatched.

The chain is built from TRBV9 and TRBJ2-1, with a tentative D call TRBD1 (6 bases). This CDR3 has 15 residues. Trimming removed 1 base from V and 7 bases from J, with 15 bases in between. Germline V CDR1 and CDR2: SGDLS, YYNGEE. The CDR3, as DNA: TGTGCCAGCAGCGTACTACTTGGGGGCTGGAATGAGCAGTTCTTC. Its protein is CASSVLLGGWNEQFF.

The chain has TRBV3-1 and TRBJ2-5, with 7 positions matching TRBD2. The CDR3 runs 14 residues. V lost 5 bases, J lost 11 bases, and 14 bases stayed unmatched. Germline V gene lookup returns CDR1 LGHDT and CDR2 YNNKEL (reference sequence). CDR3: CASSGNRLANEQYF. The CDR3 region has the DNA TGTGCCAGCAGCGGTAATAGACTAGCCAATGAGCAGTACTTC.

The chain recombines TRBV5-1 with TRBJ2-5; no definite D call. Germline values: CDR1 SGHRS, CDR2 YFSETQ. Trimming took 0 bases from V and 5 from J, leaving 14 bases between them. This CDR3 has 15 amino acids. This chain's CDR3 is CASSLAQMSVETQYF. The CDR3 DNA sequence: TGCGCCAGCAGCTTGGCACAGATGTCTGTGGAGACCCAGTACTTC. Using reference TRBV5-1 and TRBJ2-5 for the parts outside the CDR3, the full variable domain is KAGVTQTPRYLIKTRGQQVTLSCSPISGHRSVSWYQQTPGQGLQFLFEYFSETQRNKGNFPGRFSGRQFSNSRSEMNVSTLELGDSALYLCASSLAQMSVETQYFGPGTRLLVL.

This chain joins TRBV11-2 and TRBJ1-6, with D tentatively TRBD1 (6 bases). Germline assignment: CDR1 SGHAT and CDR2 FQNNGV. Trimming removed 1 base from V and 5 bases from J, with 12 bases in between. The CDR3 spans 16 residues. The CDR3 DNA reads TGTGCCAGCAGCTTAGGGCCATCAGGGGATAATTCACCCCTCCACTTT. It codes for CASSLGPSGDNSPLHF.

This chain joins TRBV5-1 and TRBJ1-6, with 7 positions matching TRBD1. The CDR3 is 15 amino acids. The V segment lost 2 bases and the J segment 9 bases; nucleotides outside the gene matches: 8. Germline values: CDR1 SGHRS, CDR2 YFSETQ. The CDR3 region has the DNA TGCGCCAGCAGCTTTGACAGGGCGGAAAGTTCACCCCTCCACTTT. It yields the protein CASSFDRAESSPLHF.

This clonotype was counted between two and nine times. V and J are TRBV18 and TRBJ2-4; D unresolved. The ends were cut back, 5 bases at V and 0 bases at J, with 20 bases in the middle. Germline V gene data show CDR1 as KGHSH and CDR2 as LQKENI. The length of the CDR3 is 18 residues. The CDR3 is CASSNLAELQLAKNIQYF. The DNA for the CDR3 is TGTGCCAGCTCAAACCTCGCGGAACTACAACTAGCCAAAAACATTCAGTACTTC.

The rearrangement uses TRBV20-1 and TRBJ2-5; D not certain. Germline V gene data show CDR1 as DFQATT and CDR2 as SNEGSKA (reference sequence). This CDR3 spans 14 amino acids. V was pared by 1 base and J by 1 base, with 10 bases between. The CDR3 region is CSARAGSFQETQYF. In DNA form, the CDR3 reads TGCAGTGCTAGAGCGGGCAGCTTCCAAGAGACCCAGTACTTC.

The chain combines TRBV3-1 with TRBJ2-5; D not certain. The DNA end is a closer match to TRBJ2-7, so the J assignment may be wrong. Germline V gives CDR1 LGHDT, CDR2 YNNKEL (reference sequence). The length of the CDR3 is 13 residues. CDR3 sequence (DNA): TGTGCCAGCAGCTCGACCCTCGGCGGCGAGCAGTACTTC. Translating gives CASSSTLGGEQYF.

The chain links TRBV2 to TRBJ2-5; TRBD2 matches at 9 bases. Germline CDR1 and CDR2: SNHLY and FYNNEI. The CDR3 has 16 amino acids. Trimming cost V 3 bases and J 11 bases; bases outside gene matches: 16. The CDR3 sequence is CASSDSSGSALNEQYF. CDR3 bases: TGTGCCAGCAGTGACAGTAGCGGGAGCGCCCTGAATGAGCAGTACTTC.